This T cell receptor (beta chain) comes out of a study of blood T cell repertoires in COVID-19. The CDR3 runs to 14 residues. V shed 4 bases and J shed 1 base, with 10 bases lying between them. Germline loops: CDR1 SGHDN, CDR2 FVKESK. Clones were read by immunoSEQ multiplex PCR, and TCRdb kept only the in-frame ones, dropping some. The sample has fewer than 350,000 clones; around nine tenths are singletons. Sequencing was carried out using PBMCs or T cells enriched from blood (not recorded which). This TCR was recovered from a woman between 40 and 55 years old who had recovered from COVID-19. This sequence joins TRBV14 and TRBJ2-5; no definite D call. The CDR3 nucleotides read TGTGCCAGCAGCCGATCAGGCCCCCAAGAGACCCAGTACTTC. It codes for CASSRSGPQETQYF.